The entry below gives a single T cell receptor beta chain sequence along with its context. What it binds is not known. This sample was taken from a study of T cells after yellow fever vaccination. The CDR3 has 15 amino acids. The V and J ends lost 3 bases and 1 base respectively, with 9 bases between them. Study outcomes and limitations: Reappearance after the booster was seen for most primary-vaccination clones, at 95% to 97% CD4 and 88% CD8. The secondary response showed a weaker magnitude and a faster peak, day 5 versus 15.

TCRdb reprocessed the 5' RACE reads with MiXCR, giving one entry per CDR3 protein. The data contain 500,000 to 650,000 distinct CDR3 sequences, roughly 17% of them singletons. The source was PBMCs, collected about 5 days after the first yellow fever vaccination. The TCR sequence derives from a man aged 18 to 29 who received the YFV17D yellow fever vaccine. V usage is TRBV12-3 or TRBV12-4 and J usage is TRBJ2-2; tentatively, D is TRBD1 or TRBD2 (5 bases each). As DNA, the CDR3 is TGTGCCAGCAGTTTTGGGGACCGGAACACCGGGGAGCTGTTTTTT. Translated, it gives CASSFGDRNTGELFF.